This is a list of T cell receptor beta chains from one sample in a study of CD8 T cells in Susac syndrome. Each CDR3 protein is one row after TCRdb ran MiXCR on the immunoSEQ multiplex PCR reads. Here the sample spans over 300,000 distinct CDR3 sequences, 90% to 95% being singletons. Sequenced material: CD4+ T cells from PBMCs. Receptors originate from a human donor with multiple sclerosis. Each CDR3 is given with its conserved first and last residue. D genes are given only for firm matches. The size entry is marked missing in some rows and otherwise reads once, few, many or a size class.

>.|TRBV20-1|TRBJ2-1|.
TGCAGTTGCCTATCGGGCCGTAGGCAGTTCTTC
CSCLSGRRQFF
>.|TRBV19|TRBJ1-3|TRBD1
TGTGCCAGTAAGGCCTGGAAGGACAGGGGCAGCTCTGGAAACACCATATATTTT
CASKAWKDRGSSGNTIYF
>few|TRBV2|TRBJ2-3|.
TGTGCCAGCAGTGATGTCAGGAGCACAGATACGCAGTATTTT
CASSDVRSTDTQYF
>.|TRBV5-1|TRBJ1-1|.
TGCGCCAGCAGCAAAAACAGGGAACTTATGAACACTGAAGCTTTCTTT
CASSKNRELMNTEAFF
>.|TRBV11-3|TRBJ2-5|.
TGTGCCAGCAGCCGTGGACAGAACCAAGAGACCCAGTACTTC
CASSRGQNQETQYF
>once|TRBV20-1|TRBJ2-5|TRBD1
TGCAGTGCTCGAAAGACAGGGGGAGAGACCCAGTACTTC
CSARKTGGETQYF
>.|TRBV7-3|TRBJ1-6|.
TGTGCCAGCAGCTTTCGGGGTCGTCGGGCACCCCTCCATTTT
CASSFRGRRAPLHF
>.|TRBV29-1|TRBJ2-1|.
TGCAGCGTTGAAGGGAGGGGGCCCAGGTGGAATGAGCAGTTCTTC
CSVEGRGPRWNEQFF
>.|TRBV29-1|TRBJ1-2|.
TGCAGCGTTGAAACGGGGGCGGACTATGGCTACACCTTC
CSVETGADYGYTF
>.|TRBV5-1|TRBJ1-4|.
TGCGCCAGCAGCTTGGCCGGCGGACAAAGGATGGAAAAACTGTTTTTT
CASSLAGGQRMEKLFF
>.|TRBV7-9|TRBJ2-5|.
TGTGCCAGCAGCGAGGCTCGTAGCGGCGAAGAGACCCAGTACTTC
CASSEARSGEETQYF
>.|TRBV19|TRBJ1-4|.
TGTGCCAGTAGTACACAGGATGTTAGGGGAAAACTGTTTTTT
CASSTQDVRGKLFF
>.|TRBV20-1|TRBJ1-1|.
TGCAGTGCTCTTCCCGGGGGCAACGGGGGCCGCGAAGCTTTCTTT
CSALPGGNGGREAFF
>.|TRBV20-1|TRBJ2-7|.
TGCAGTGCTAGAGATGAGGGGAGGGGGGCGAGCTCCTACGAGCAGTACTTC
CSARDEGRGASSYEQYF
>.|TRBV5-1|TRBJ1-2|TRBD1
TGCGCCAGCAGCACCGACAGGGGGGTCCATGGCTACACCTTC
CASSTDRGVHGYTF
>.|TRBV7-6|TRBJ2-5|.
TGTGCCAGCAGCCGCCGACAGGCCTCAAGGACCCAGTACTTC
CASSRRQASRTQYF